The 6 T cell receptor beta chains in this list originate from one sample, sequenced in a study of cytomegalovirus exposure and HLA in healthy donors. The PCR was carried out with 60 Vbeta primers and 13 Jbeta primers. The method was immunoSEQ multiplex PCR; TCRdb's version includes in-frame clones alone and lacks a portion of them. The data contain 200,000 to 300,000 clones, approximately 85% of them seen just once; the ten biggest clones take up about 2%. Material for sequencing was PBMCs. The receptors were gathered from a woman aged 35 to 49 in good health and CMV-seropositive.

The V and J genes are TRBV4-1 and TRBJ2-3; a possible D gene is TRBD1 (6 bases). The CDR3 is 14 amino acids. Germline V gene lookup returns CDR1 MGHRA and CDR2 YSYEKL. Trimming took off 1 base at V and 4 bases at J, with 9 bases between the two ends. The chain's CDR3 is CASSQGAGADTQYF. CDR3 in DNA: TGCGCCAGCAGCCAAGGGGCAGGGGCAGATACGCAGTATTTT.

As to this clone: The sample has other DNA sequences that encode this CDR3 too. The CDR3 region is CASSPGRGNTEAFF. CDR3 DNA sequence: TGTGCCAGCTCACCAGGGCGGGGTAACACTGAAGCTTTCTTT. The chain has TRBV18 and TRBJ1-1; D not resolved. Trimming stripped 2 bases from V and 2 bases from J, with 9 bases between. This CDR3 has 14 amino acids. Germline V CDR1 and CDR2: KGHSH, LQKENI. Full variable domain (remainder filled in from reference TRBV18 and TRBJ1-1): NAGVMQNPRHLVRRRGQEARLRCSPMKGHSHVYWYRQLPEEGLKFMVYLQKENIIDESGMPKERFSAEFPKEGPSILRIQQVVRGDSAAYFCASSPGRGNTEAFFGQGTRLTVV.

This sequence joins TRBV11-2 and TRBJ2-7; 9 bases match TRBD1. The CDR3 totals 16 residues. V lost 1 base and J lost 4; bases outside the gene matches: 8. CDR1 and CDR2 from the germline V gene are SGHAT and FQNNGV. The CDR3 nucleotides read TGTGCCAGCAGCTTAGTGCCGGGACAGGGAATTTACGAGCAGTACTTC. Translation gives CASSLVPGQGIYEQYF.

The chain uses TRBV27 and TRBJ1-1, with D unclear. Trimming removed 4 bases from V and 3 bases from J, with 15 bases in between. Looked up from germline, CDR1 is MNHEY and CDR2 is SMNVEV (reference sequence). The CDR3 contains 15 residues. In DNA, the CDR3 is TGTGCCAGCAGTTCCAGGCCCCGACCGGACACTGAAGCTTTCTTT. It is translated as CASSSRPRPDTEAFF.

The chain couples TRBV7-9 to TRBJ2-7; the match to TRBD2 covers 7 bases. This CDR3 is built from 14 residues. V shed 6 bases and J 6 bases; nucleotides not matched to a gene: 11. Germline V gives CDR1 SEHNR, CDR2 FQNEAQ (reference sequence). The CDR3 sequence is CASSFGSGEGEQYF. The CDR3 DNA follows: TGTGCCAGCAGTTTTGGAAGTGGGGAGGGCGAGCAGTACTTC.

This chain connects TRBV7-2 to TRBJ2-7, with 8 bases fitting TRBD2. The length of the CDR3 is 14 residues. CDR1 and CDR2 from the germline V gene are SGHTA and FQGNSA. V trimming: 3 bases; J trimming: 2 bases; junction bases outside the gene matches: 3. This CDR3 is CASSFRTSTYEQYF. CDR3 DNA sequence: TGTGCCAGCAGCTTTAGGACTAGCACCTACGAGCAGTACTTC.